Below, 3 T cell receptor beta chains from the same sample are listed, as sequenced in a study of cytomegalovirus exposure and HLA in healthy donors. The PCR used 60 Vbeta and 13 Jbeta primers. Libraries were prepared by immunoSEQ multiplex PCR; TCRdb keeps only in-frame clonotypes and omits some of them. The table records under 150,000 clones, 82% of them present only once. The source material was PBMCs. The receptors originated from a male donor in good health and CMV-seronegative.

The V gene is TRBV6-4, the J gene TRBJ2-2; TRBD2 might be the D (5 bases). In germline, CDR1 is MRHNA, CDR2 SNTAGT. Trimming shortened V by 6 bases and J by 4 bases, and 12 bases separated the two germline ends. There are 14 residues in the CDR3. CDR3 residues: CASRVTRTTGELFF. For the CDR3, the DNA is TGTGCCAGCAGGGTAACTAGAACCACCGGGGAGCTGTTTTTT.

CDR3 sequence (DNA): TGTGCCAGCGGAGGACAGATAGAAGTCGGCTACACCTTC. Translation: CASGGQIEVGYTF. The chain combines TRBV7-2 with TRBJ1-2; a possible D gene is TRBD1 (6 bases). The V gene's germline CDR1 is SGHTA and CDR2 FQGNSA. This CDR3 is built from 13 residues. Trimming removed 8 bases at V and 8 bases at J, with 18 bases between.

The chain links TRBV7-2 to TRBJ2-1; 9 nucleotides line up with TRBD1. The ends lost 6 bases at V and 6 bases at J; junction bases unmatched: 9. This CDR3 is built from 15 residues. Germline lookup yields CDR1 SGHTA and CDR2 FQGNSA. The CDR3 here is CASRSETGGPNEQFF. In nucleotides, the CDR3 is TGTGCCAGCAGATCCGAGACAGGGGGACCCAATGAGCAGTTCTTC. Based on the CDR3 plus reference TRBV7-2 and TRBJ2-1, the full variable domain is GAGVSQSPSNKVTEKGKDVELRCDPISGHTALYWYRQSLGQGLEFLIYFQGNSAPDKSGLPSDRFSAERTGGSVSTLTIQRTQQEDSAVYLCASRSETGGPNEQFFGPGTRLTVL.